The clone carrying this T cell receptor (beta chain) was counted ten times or more. Antigen specificity is unknown. Trimming removed 3 bases from V and 3 bases from J; junction bases left unmatched: 7. The CDR3 is made up of 14 amino acids. Germline loops: CDR1 DFQATT, CDR2 SNEGSKA (reference sequence). The sample belongs to a study of identical twins. TCRdb passed the 5' RACE reads through MiXCR, listing each CDR3 protein once. The sample holds around 250,000 distinct CDR3 sequences; approximately 8.6% are singletons and the top ten take less than 4%. Study observations and caveats: Out-of-frame sharing of TCR alpha in monozygotic twins was underestimated by models.

This sample also appeared in a second study, on yellow fever vaccine responses in identical twins.

The clonotype comes from a woman aged 18-29 years in good health. This chain links TRBV20-1 with TRBJ2-5; 7 bases match TRBD2. The sample was CD8+ T cells sorted from blood. This CDR3 is CSASKILAEETQYF. The CDR3 DNA reads TGCAGTGCTAGTAAGATTCTAGCGGAAGAGACCCAGTACTTC.